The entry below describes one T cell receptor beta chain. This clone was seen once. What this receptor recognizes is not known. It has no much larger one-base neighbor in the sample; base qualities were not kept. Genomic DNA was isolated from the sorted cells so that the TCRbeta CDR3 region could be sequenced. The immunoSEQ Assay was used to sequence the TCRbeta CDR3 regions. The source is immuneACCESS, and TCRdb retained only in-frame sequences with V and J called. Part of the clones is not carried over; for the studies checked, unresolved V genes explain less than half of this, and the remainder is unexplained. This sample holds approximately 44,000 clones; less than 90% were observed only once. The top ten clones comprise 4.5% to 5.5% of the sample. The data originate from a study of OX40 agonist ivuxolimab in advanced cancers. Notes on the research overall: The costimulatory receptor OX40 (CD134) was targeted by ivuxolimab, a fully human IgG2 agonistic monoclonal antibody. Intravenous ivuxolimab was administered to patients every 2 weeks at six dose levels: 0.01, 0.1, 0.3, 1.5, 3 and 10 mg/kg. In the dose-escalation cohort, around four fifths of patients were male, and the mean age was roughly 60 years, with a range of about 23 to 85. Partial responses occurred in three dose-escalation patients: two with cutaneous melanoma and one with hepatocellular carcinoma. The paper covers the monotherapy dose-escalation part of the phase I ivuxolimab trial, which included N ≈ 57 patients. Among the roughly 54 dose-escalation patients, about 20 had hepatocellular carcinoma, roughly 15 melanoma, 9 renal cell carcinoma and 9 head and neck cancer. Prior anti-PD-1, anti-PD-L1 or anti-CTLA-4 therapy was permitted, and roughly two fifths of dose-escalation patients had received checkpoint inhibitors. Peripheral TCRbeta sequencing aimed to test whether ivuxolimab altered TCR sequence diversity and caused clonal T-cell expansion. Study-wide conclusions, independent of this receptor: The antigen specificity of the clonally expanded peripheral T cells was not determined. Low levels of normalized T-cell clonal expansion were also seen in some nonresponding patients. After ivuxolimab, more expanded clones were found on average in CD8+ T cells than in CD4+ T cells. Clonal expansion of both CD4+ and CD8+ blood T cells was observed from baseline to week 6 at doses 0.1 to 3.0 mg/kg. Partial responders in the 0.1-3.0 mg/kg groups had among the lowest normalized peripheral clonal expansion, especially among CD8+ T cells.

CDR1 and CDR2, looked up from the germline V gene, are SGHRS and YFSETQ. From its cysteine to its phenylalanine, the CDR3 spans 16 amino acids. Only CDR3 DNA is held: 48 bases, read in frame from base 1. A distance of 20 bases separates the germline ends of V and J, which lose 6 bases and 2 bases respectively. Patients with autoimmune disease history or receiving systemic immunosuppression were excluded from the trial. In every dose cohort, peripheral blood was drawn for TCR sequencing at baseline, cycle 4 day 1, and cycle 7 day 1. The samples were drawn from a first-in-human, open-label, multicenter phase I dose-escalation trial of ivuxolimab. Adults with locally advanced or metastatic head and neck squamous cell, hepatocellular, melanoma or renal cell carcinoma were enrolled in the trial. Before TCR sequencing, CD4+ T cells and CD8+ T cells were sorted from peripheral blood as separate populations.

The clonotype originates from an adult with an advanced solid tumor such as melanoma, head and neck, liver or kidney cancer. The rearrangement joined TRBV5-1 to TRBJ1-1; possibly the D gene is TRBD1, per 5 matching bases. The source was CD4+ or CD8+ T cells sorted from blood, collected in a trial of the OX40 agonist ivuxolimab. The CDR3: CASNFNPGTANTEAFF. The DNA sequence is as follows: TGCGCCAGCAATTTCAATCCCGGGACGGCCAACACTGAAGCTTTCTTT.